This T cell receptor beta chain stems from a study of T cells in Graves' hyperthyroidism and ophthalmopathy. The CDR3 spans 17 residues. J was trimmed by 6 bases and V by 1 base; bases with no gene match: 7. CDR1 and CDR2 from the germline V gene are MGHRA and YSYEKL. The TCR beta CDR3 regions underwent amplification using RNA transcripts as the source. Primed by the HTBI set, a first-round RT-PCR was run on the TCR CDR3. TCRdb re-called the multiplex PCR reads through MiXCR, storing one row per CDR3 protein. The data show 530,000 or so distinct CDR3 sequences, around 45% seen once. J is TRBJ2-5 and V is TRBV4-1; 14 bases match TRBD2. Input material: peripheral blood or thyroid tissue (not recorded which). The sequence was collected from a woman aged 18-29 years with Graves' hyperthyroidism. The CDR3 nucleotides read TGCGCCAGCAGCCAAGGCGCCGGGACTAGCGGGAGTCAGACCCAGTACTTC. It translates to CASSQGAGTSGSQTQYF.